These 7 T cell receptor beta chains were sequenced from one sample in a study of T cell responses to AZD1222 COVID-19 vaccine. Sequenced by immunoSEQ multiplex PCR; TCRdb stores in-frame clones only, minus some. The table lists roughly 100,000 clones, roughly 90% of them singletons. Here the sequenced sample was peripheral blood, taken on day 0 of AZD1222 vaccination. These receptors all come from an adult in good health.

The sample holds one count of this clone. This sequence joins TRBV6-2 or TRBV6-3 and TRBJ2-5; 9 bases are shared with TRBD2. Germline trimming cut 0 bases from V and 3 bases from J; bases unmatched to any gene: 5. Looked up from germline, CDR1 is MNHEY and CDR2 is SVGEGT. CDR3 length: 16 residues. For the CDR3, the DNA is TGTGCCAGCAGTTACTCGATGCTAGCGGGAAAAGAGACCCAGTACTTC. Translating gives CASSYSMLAGKETQYF.

V gene TRBV5-1 combines with J gene TRBJ2-1; TRBD2 matches 7 bases. CDR3 length: 15 residues. V was clipped by 0 bases and J by 1 base; unmatched bases: 1. Germline loops: CDR1 SGHRS, CDR2 YFSETQ. The CDR3 spells CASSLAGRSYNEQFF. The CDR3 nucleotides read TGCGCCAGCAGCTTGGCCGGGAGGTCCTACAATGAGCAGTTCTTC.

The chain is built from TRBV9 and TRBJ1-1; TRBD1 matches 9 bases. Germline-derived CDR1 and CDR2 are SGDLS and YYNGEE. The CDR3 totals 13 residues. J lost 6 bases, V lost 2 bases, and 2 bases had no gene match. The CDR3 DNA reads TGTGCCAGCAGCGTGGGACAGGGTGCTGAAGCTTTCTTT. Translation gives CASSVGQGAEAFF. The full variable domain, completed using reference TRBV9 and TRBJ1-1, is DSGVTQTPKHLITATGQRVTLRCSPRSGDLSVYWYQQSLDQGLQFLIQYYNGEERAKGNILERFSAQQFPDLHSELNLSSLELGDSALYFCASSVGQGAEAFFGQGTRLTVV.

V usage is TRBV27 and J usage is TRBJ1-6; TRBD1 might be the D (6 bases). The V gene lost 3 bases and the J gene lost 8 bases, with 26 bases spanning the gap. CDR1 is MNHEY and CDR2 is SMNVEV in the germline V gene (reference sequence). CDR3 length equals 19 residues. In nucleotides, the CDR3 is TGTGCCAGCAGTTTTGGCCCTAGGGGGTCGGGGACCGGAGATTCACCCCTCCACTTT. Its protein product is CASSFGPRGSGTGDSPLHF.

The rearrangement links TRBV30 to TRBJ1-1; TRBD1 is a possible D gene (5 bases). Trimming cost V 4 bases and J 5 bases, with 11 bases left between them. The germline CDR1 and CDR2 sequences are GTSNPN and SVGIG (reference sequence). The CDR3 has 12 amino acids. In DNA, the CDR3 is TGTGCCTGGATGGGACGGGGTACTGAAGCTTTCTTT. As protein: CAWMGRGTEAFF.

V gene TRBV9 combines with J gene TRBJ2-2, with D uncertain. The CDR3 sequence is 14 residues long. Trimming removed 4 bases at V and 5 bases at J, with 12 bases between. CDR1 is SGDLS, CDR2 YYNGEE, per germline. The CDR3 nucleotides read TGTGCCAGCAGCCCCCCCACAAGGACCGGGGAGCTGTTTTTT. This translates into CASSPPTRTGELFF.

This chain connects TRBV24-1 to TRBJ2-2; either TRBD1 or TRBD2 may fit D (5 bases each). The germline CDR1 and CDR2 sequences are KGHDR and SFDVKD. V shed 8 bases and J shed 5 bases, with 11 bases lying between them. CDR3 length: 13 amino acids. The CDR3 region has the DNA TGTGCCACCAAGAGGGGAAAAACCGGGGAGCTGTTTTTT. This sequence encodes CATKRGKTGELFF.